The next 22 T cell receptor beta chains were all read from a single sample in a study of T cell repertoires in cytomegalovirus infection. No antigens are known for them. TCRdb independently ran MiXCR on the reads; one entry per CDR3 protein. Of 640,000 or so distinct CDR3 sequences in the sample, roughly 36% were seen once. The sequences come from cultured PBMCs, collected from culture after CMV antigen stimulation. The receptor source for this set is a human donor in good health (CMV status not recorded). Some clones in this sample may be carry-over from other donors' samples.

The rearrangement uses TRBV20-1 and TRBJ2-3, with TRBD2 as a possible D gene (6 bases). Germline CDR1 DFQATT, CDR2 SNEGSKA (reference sequence). Trimming cost V 4 bases and J 6 bases, with 14 bases left between them. This CDR3 region has 13 residues. DNA of the CDR3: TGCAGTGCTAAGGAGGGGATAATGGATACGCAGTATTTT. This codes for CSAKEGIMDTQYF.

In this sample, this clonotype turned up a few times. This chain uses TRBV6-2 or TRBV6-3 with TRBJ2-5; D gene unclear. This CDR3 contains 13 residues. From germline, CDR1 is MNHEY and CDR2 SVGEGT. V lost 8 bases and J 5 bases, leaving 15 bases between the germline ends. CDR3 protein: CASFEPSRETQYF. DNA of the CDR3: TGTGCCAGCTTCGAGCCCAGCCGGGAGACCCAGTACTTC.

This clonotype was picked up one time. The V call is TRBV20-1, the J call TRBJ1-6; a possible D gene is TRBD1 (6 bases). The length of the CDR3 is 16 residues. Germline V gives CDR1 DFQATT, CDR2 SNEGSKA (reference sequence). Between the trimmed V and J ends, which lost 0 bases and 8 bases, there was a span of 17 bases. CDR3 sequence (DNA): TGCAGTGCTAGAGATAAAGGGGCGGGGGGCGATTCACCCCTCCACTTT. Protein product: CSARDKGAGGDSPLHF.

The chain employs TRBV7-2 and TRBJ2-7; D call uncertain. Germline CDR1 is SGHTA and CDR2 is FQGNSA. V lost 3 bases to trimming and J lost 0 bases, with 12 bases between them. CDR3 length equals 15 residues. The CDR3 nucleotides are TGTGCCAGCAGCTTCGGCGGAGACAACTCCTACGAGCAGTACTTC. It translates to CASSFGGDNSYEQYF.

The sample holds many counts of this clonotype. The rearrangement uses TRBV7-2 and TRBJ1-1; a possible D gene is TRBD1 (6 bases). This CDR3 region has 14 residues. Germline CDR1 reads SGHTA; CDR2 reads FQGNSA. Deletions cut 8 bases from V and 6 bases from J, with 19 bases between. CDR3 region: CASRRPGGLAEAFF. The DNA of the CDR3 is TGTGCCAGCCGTCGTCCCGGGGGCTTGGCTGAAGCTTTCTTT.

This clonotype appeared a few times. The chain recombines TRBV7-2 with TRBJ1-2, with D unresolved. Germline-derived CDR1 and CDR2 are SGHTA and FQGNSA. V was pared by 4 bases and J by 8 bases, with 20 bases between. CDR3 length: 15 residues. The chain's CDR3 is CASSSGLYILNGYTF. The CDR3 DNA sequence: TGTGCCAGCAGCTCTGGCCTTTACATACTCAACGGCTACACCTTC. The full variable domain, with the rest looked up from reference TRBV7-2 and TRBJ1-2, is GAGVSQSPSNKVTEKGKDVELRCDPISGHTALYWYRQSLGQGLEFLIYFQGNSAPDKSGLPSDRFSAERTGGSVSTLTIQRTQQEDSAVYLCASSSGLYILNGYTFGSGTRLTVV.

The chain is built from TRBV5-4 and TRBJ1-4; D unresolved. The CDR3 runs to 14 residues. Trimming shortened V by 2 bases and J by 7 bases, and 12 bases separated the two germline ends. CDR1 SGHNT and CDR2 YYREEE come from the germline V gene (reference sequence). The CDR3: CASSFGPYPEKLFF. The DNA of the CDR3 is TGTGCCAGCAGCTTTGGTCCTTACCCTGAAAAACTGTTTTTT.

This chain connects TRBV3-1 to TRBJ1-1; D is perhaps TRBD1 (6 bases). V lost 3 bases to trimming and J lost 5 bases, with 19 bases between them. CDR1 and CDR2 from the germline V gene are LGHDT and YNNKEL (reference sequence). This CDR3 is 16 amino acids long. CDR3 nucleotide sequence: TGTGCCAGCAGCCACGACGGGGGGGGCGGAGGAACTGAAGCTTTCTTT. It is translated as CASSHDGGGGGTEAFF. The whole variable domain, filled in from reference TRBV3-1 and TRBJ1-1, reads DTAVSQTPKYLVTQMGNDKSIKCEQNLGHDTMYWYKQDSKKFLKIMFSYNNKELIINETVPNRFSPKSPDKAHLNLHINSLELGDSAVYFCASSHDGGGGGTEAFFGQGTRLTVV.

This clonotype was picked up a small number of times. The chain has TRBV27 and TRBJ2-3; TRBD2 matches 9 bases. The CDR3 extends over 14 amino acids. After removal of 7 bases from V and 2 bases from J, the junction contained 4 bases not matched to a gene. Germline V lookup: CDR1 MNHEY, CDR2 SMNVEV (reference sequence). This chain's CDR3 is CASTREGPTDTQYF. As DNA, the CDR3 is TGTGCCAGCACGCGGGAGGGCCCCACAGATACGCAGTATTTT.

This clonotype was seen only a few times. The genes are TRBV7-2 and TRBJ2-1, with D hard to call. The V gene's germline CDR1 is SGHTA and CDR2 FQGNSA. Between the trimmed V and J ends, which lost 2 bases and 7 bases, there was a span of 15 bases. The CDR3 length is 15 residues. In DNA form, the CDR3 reads TGTGCCAGCAGCTTAAACCCCACTGGGTCGAATGAGCAGTTCTTC. It encodes CASSLNPTGSNEQFF.

This clonotype appeared many times. The rearrangement uses TRBV12-3 or TRBV12-4 and TRBJ2-5; 7 bases align to TRBD2. The V gene end was trimmed by 3 bases and the J gene end by 4 bases; junction bases not matched to a gene: 11. The CDR3 contains 16 residues. CDR3 sequence: CASSFSGSVFGETQYF. In DNA form, the CDR3 reads TGTGCCAGCAGTTTTAGCGGGTCCGTCTTTGGAGAGACCCAGTACTTC.

At least ten counts were recorded for this clonotype. This chain links TRBV7-2 with TRBJ1-2, with D perhaps TRBD1 (5 bases). V was clipped by 2 bases and J by 7 bases, with 17 bases between them. Germline CDR1 is SGHTA and CDR2 is FQGNSA. The CDR3 runs 15 residues. CDR3 nucleotide sequence: TGTGCCAGCAGCTTATTCAGAAGCTCCAGGGCTGGCTACACCTTC. It yields the protein CASSLFRSSRAGYTF.

This rearrangement joins TRBV3-1 to TRBJ1-6; 7 bases fit TRBD1. The J segment lost 3 bases and the V segment lost 0 bases, leaving 11 bases of the junction unmatched. Germline values: CDR1 LGHDT, CDR2 YNNKEL (reference sequence). This CDR3 contains 19 residues. This chain's CDR3 is CASSQDRRTGRFYNSPLHF. CDR3 in DNA: TGTGCCAGCAGCCAAGATCGGCGGACAGGCCGCTTCTATAATTCACCCCTCCACTTT.

The V gene is TRBV30, the J gene TRBJ1-2; TRBD1 aligns across 8 bases. The CDR3 is 14 residues long. The germline CDR1 and CDR2 sequences are GTSNPN and SVGIG (reference sequence). Unmatched junction bases numbered 5, after V lost 4 bases and J lost 1 base. The CDR3 is CAWTGQGLNYGYTF. The DNA for the CDR3 is TGTGCCTGGACCGGACAGGGCCTTAACTATGGCTACACCTTC.

This clonotype was counted a few times. The J gene is TRBJ1-6, the V gene TRBV7-2; D not certain. V lost 1 base and J lost 0, with 7 bases in between. Germline V lookup: CDR1 SGHTA, CDR2 FQGNSA. This CDR3 comprises 16 residues. DNA for the CDR3: TGTGCCAGCAGCTTAGGTTACAGCTCCTATAATTCACCCCTCCACTTT. It codes for CASSLGYSSYNSPLHF.

The genes are TRBV4-2 and TRBJ2-3; 11 nucleotides align to TRBD2. The germline V gene has CDR1 LGHNA and CDR2 YNFKEQ. Losses at the gene ends were 5 bases for V and 4 bases for J; bases not matched to a gene: 8. This CDR3 is 16 amino acids long. As DNA, the CDR3 is TGTGCCAGCAGCTTAGCGGGGGGGCCTACTGCAGATACGCAGTATTTT. Translating gives CASSLAGGPTADTQYF.

The chain combines TRBV4-3 with TRBJ2-5; D unclear. The CDR3 is 14 residues long. The germline CDR1 and CDR2 sequences are LGHNA and YSLEER. Trimming took off 1 base at V and 5 bases at J, with 11 bases between the two ends. The CDR3 protein is CASSQGWGSETQYF. Here the CDR3 DNA reads TGCGCCAGCAGCCAAGGGTGGGGATCGGAGACCCAGTACTTC.

The rearrangement links TRBV19 to TRBJ2-1, with TRBD2 matching 12 bases. Trimming removed 2 bases from V and 7 bases from J; junction bases left unmatched: 9. The CDR3 extends over 17 amino acids. In germline, CDR1 is LNHDA, CDR2 SQIVND (reference sequence). The DNA of the CDR3 is TGTGCCAGTAGTATATTTATGACTAGCGGGAGAAGGAATGAGCAGTTCTTC. Amino acid sequence: CASSIFMTSGRRNEQFF.

This clonotype came up a few times. The chain combines TRBV28 with TRBJ2-7; D is unresolved. The CDR3 has 13 residues. Germline CDR1 MDHEN, CDR2 SYDVKM. V was pared by 7 bases and J by 2 bases, with 12 bases between. CDR3 in amino acids: CASIPRGTYEQYF. CDR3 nucleotide sequence: TGTGCCAGCATTCCCCGCGGTACCTACGAGCAGTACTTC.

The chain has TRBV7-8 and TRBJ1-2; 10 positions match TRBD1. After removal of 5 bases from V and 8 bases from J, the junction contained 5 bases not matched to a gene. Germline loops: CDR1 SGHVS, CDR2 FQNEAQ. The CDR3 spans 13 residues. CDR3 nucleotide sequence: TGTGCCAGCAGCCACCGGACAGGGGGAGGCTACACCTTC. Translation gives CASSHRTGGGYTF.

In this sample, this clonotype turned up a few times. The chain employs TRBV2 and TRBJ2-1; D possibly corresponds to TRBD2 (5 bases). V gave up 1 base and J gave up 8 bases, with 6 bases separating them. The CDR3 runs 12 residues. Germline-derived CDR1 and CDR2 are SNHLY and FYNNEI. CDR3 sequence: CASSEVRDEQFF. The CDR3 DNA follows: TGTGCCAGCAGTGAAGTGCGGGATGAGCAGTTCTTC.

This CDR3 reads CATSRAGAGAAEAFF. CDR3 DNA: TGTGCCACCAGCAGAGCAGGGGCGGGGGCCGCTGAAGCTTTCTTT. The J gene is TRBJ1-1, the V gene TRBV15; tentatively, D is TRBD1 (6 bases). V lost 1 base, J lost 6 bases, and 15 bases lay in between. This CDR3 has 15 residues. Germline-derived CDR1 and CDR2 are LNHNV and YYDKDF (reference sequence).